These 8 T cell receptor beta chains share one sample of origin, sequenced in a study of blood T cell repertoires in COVID-19. Assay used: immunoSEQ multiplex PCR; TCRdb lists only in-frame clones, some missing. The sample consists of 20,000 to 30,000 clones, roughly 88% of them appearing once. The sample comprised peripheral blood. These receptor sequences come from a human donor in a cohort sampled during active COVID-19.

The J gene is TRBJ1-3, the V gene TRBV18; unclear D gene. Germline CDR1 reads KGHSH; CDR2 reads LQKENI. The length of the CDR3 is 16 residues. Trimming left V 2 bases short and J 2 bases short, with 13 bases between. CDR3 coding DNA: TGTGCCAGCTCACCATTTAAAGTGGGCGCTGGAAACACCATATATTTT. Protein product: CASSPFKVGAGNTIYF.

This chain connects TRBV5-4 to TRBJ2-2; 8 bases map to TRBD1. CDR1 SGHNT and CDR2 YYREEE come from the germline V gene (reference sequence). This CDR3 spans 15 amino acids. J gave up 3 bases and V 7 bases, and 8 bases lay outside the gene matches. In DNA, the CDR3 is TGTGCCAGCTTTTACGCGGGACAGGACACCGGGGAGCTGTTTTTT. It codes for CASFYAGQDTGELFF.

The chain combines TRBV5-4 with TRBJ2-5, with D tentatively TRBD1 (6 bases). Germline V gene data show CDR1 as SGHNT and CDR2 as YYREEE (reference sequence). Trimming pared 4 bases from V and 3 bases from J, leaving 10 bases between. This CDR3 spans 13 amino acids. The CDR3 protein is CASSPEGEETQYF. As DNA, the CDR3 is TGTGCCAGCAGCCCCGAGGGGGAAGAGACCCAGTACTTC.

This rearrangement joins TRBV3-1 (or the pseudogene TRBV3-2) to TRBJ2-7; 9 bases are a match to TRBD2. Germline V gene sequence: CDR1 LGHDT, CDR2 YNNKEL (reference sequence). The CDR3 contains 14 residues. V shed 5 bases, J shed 0 bases, and the junction held 2 bases outside the gene matches. The CDR3 region has the DNA TGTGCCAGCAGCACGACTAGCGGCTCCTACGAGCAGTACTTC. Translating it yields CASSTTSGSYEQYF.

This chain connects TRBV7-6 to TRBJ2-7; TRBD2 matches at 7 bases. The germline V gene encodes CDR1 SGHVS and CDR2 FNYEAQ. The CDR3 runs to 14 residues. V was pared by 5 bases and J by 4 bases, with 8 bases of the junction left unmatched. For the CDR3, the DNA is TGTGCCAGCAGCCCGGGGGGTGGGAGTTACGAGCAGTACTTC. This codes for CASSPGGGSYEQYF.

The chain links TRBV18 to TRBJ2-3; 9 bases are shared with TRBD1. Germline CDR1 reads KGHSH; CDR2 reads LQKENI. J lost 5 bases, V lost 3 bases, and 3 bases had no gene match. CDR3 length equals 14 residues. This chain's CDR3 is CASSPTGGEDTQYF. DNA for the CDR3: TGTGCCAGCTCACCCACAGGGGGCGAAGATACGCAGTATTTT. The full variable domain, completed using reference TRBV18 and TRBJ2-3, is NAGVMQNPRHLVRRRGQEARLRCSPMKGHSHVYWYRQLPEEGLKFMVYLQKENIIDESGMPKERFSAEFPKEGPSILRIQQVVRGDSAAYFCASSPTGGEDTQYFGPGTRLTVL.

This rearrangement joins TRBV6-5 to TRBJ1-6, with 7 bases that match TRBD1. There are 16 residues in the CDR3. With V trimmed by 3 bases and J by 10 bases, 12 bases remained unmatched. Germline V gene sequence: CDR1 MNHEY, CDR2 SVGAGI. The CDR3 DNA reads TGTGCCAGCAGTTATTCGAGGGACAGCCTGGGGTCACCCCTCCACTTT. Its translation is CASSYSRDSLGSPLHF.

This clone was observed a single time. This chain joins TRBV12-1 and TRBJ1-5. TRBV12-1 is described as a pseudogene. This CDR3 is 17 amino acids long. CDR3 in amino acids: CASSFPPELYSNQPQHF. The CDR3, as DNA: TGTGCCAGCAGCTTCCCCCCCGAACTCTATAGCAATCAGCCCCAGCATTTT.